One and the same sample provided the 8 T cell receptor beta chains below, sequenced in a study of spatial heterogeneity in lung cancer. Time point: blood at routine non-recurrence follow-up after resection. In TCRdb, the 5' RACE reads were re-called with MiXCR into one record per CDR3 protein. Here the sample spans 110,000 or so distinct CDR3 sequences, 11% being singletons. The material sequenced was PBMCs, taken at follow-up. The receptors originated from a female donor with early-stage non-small cell lung cancer.

CDR3 DNA sequence: TGTGCCAGGGGTATGGAGGGCCCGGATTACAATGAGCAGTTCTTC. It encodes CARGMEGPDYNEQFF. The chain combines TRBV6-2 or TRBV6-3 with TRBJ2-1, with a tentative D call TRBD2 (6 bases). The CDR3 covers 15 residues. Germline V gene lookup returns CDR1 MNHEY and CDR2 SVGEGT. Trimming pared 9 bases from V and 4 bases from J, leaving 19 bases between.

This clonotype was seen only a few times. The rearrangement links TRBV6-5 to TRBJ2-4; possibly TRBD2 for D (5 bases). Trimming removed 5 bases at V and 6 bases at J, with 20 bases between. The germline V gene has CDR1 MNHEY and CDR2 SVGAGI. The CDR3 contains 16 residues. The CDR3 nucleotides read TGTGCCAGCAGTACCCCCAGTGTTGGTAGCGTAAACATTCAGTACTTC. Its protein product is CASSTPSVGSVNIQYF.

The chain joins TRBV19 to TRBJ1-1, with a possible D match to TRBD1 (5 bases). V was cut by 9 bases and J by 3 bases, with 14 bases left in between. The CDR3 spans 13 residues. The germline V gene encodes CDR1 LNHDA and CDR2 SQIVND (reference sequence). The CDR3 DNA sequence: TGTGCCAGCTCGGACAAATCCGACACTGAAGCTTTCTTT. It encodes CASSDKSDTEAFF.

This clonotype was detected only a few times. The V and J genes are TRBV7-9 and TRBJ2-7; D is ambiguous. V was cut by 4 bases and J by 0 bases, with 7 bases left in between. Germline V CDR1 and CDR2: SEHNR, FQNEAQ (reference sequence). The CDR3 loop spans 13 amino acids. The CDR3 sequence: CASSSPSSYEQYF. The CDR3, as DNA: TGTGCCAGCAGCTCCCCCAGCTCCTACGAGCAGTACTTC.

This clonotype showed up just a few times. The chain combines TRBV5-5 with TRBJ2-3, with unresolved D. Per the germline V gene, CDR1 is SGHKS and CDR2 is YYEKEE (reference sequence). V was cut by 5 bases and J by 0 bases, with 10 bases left in between. The CDR3 contains 14 residues. CDR3 DNA sequence: TGTGCCAGCAGTCCCTTCTATAGCACAGATACGCAGTATTTT. It encodes CASSPFYSTDTQYF.

The chain joins TRBV5-1 to TRBJ2-1, with D maybe TRBD1 (6 bases). Trimming cost V 4 bases and J 8 bases, with 13 bases left between them. Germline V gene sequence: CDR1 SGHRS, CDR2 YFSETQ. The CDR3 runs to 13 residues. CDR3 loop: CASSPRGWDEQFF. For the CDR3, the DNA is TGCGCCAGCAGCCCGAGGGGGTGGGATGAGCAGTTCTTC.

This clonotype was detected ten times or more. This chain joins TRBV29-1 and TRBJ1-5; 9 bases align to TRBD1. This CDR3 spans 13 amino acids. In germline, CDR1 is SQVTM, CDR2 ANQGSEA. V dropped 6 bases and J dropped 7; count of bases not matched to a gene: 7. CDR3 loop: CSVGTGQEQPQHF. The CDR3 DNA reads as TGCAGCGTGGGGACAGGGCAAGAGCAGCCCCAGCATTTT. Complete variable domain (other parts from reference TRBV29-1 and TRBJ1-5): SAVISQKPSRDICQRGTSLTIQCQVDSQVTMMFWYRQQPGQSLTLIATANQGSEATYESGFVIDKFPISRPNLTFSTLTVSNMSPEDSSIYLCSVGTGQEQPQHFGDGTRLSIL.

Judged by abundance, this clonotype is medium-sized. The chain carries TRBV12-3 or TRBV12-4 and TRBJ2-3, with 14 bases lining up with TRBD2. This CDR3 is 16 amino acids long. J was trimmed by 3 bases and V by 5 bases; bases with no gene match: 4. As DNA, the CDR3 is TGTGCCAGCAGTCCGGGACTAGCGGGAGAGACAGATACGCAGTATTTT. Amino acid sequence: CASSPGLAGETDTQYF.